The clone carrying this T cell receptor beta chain was detected many times. What it binds is not known. The record originates from a study of response to subunit inactivated influenza vaccine. Whole-study findings and limits: Authors suggested each seasonal flu vaccination may recruit only limited numbers of new T cells.

MiXCR was run by TCRdb on the RT-PCR reads, yielding one entry per CDR3 protein. The sample includes roughly 650,000 distinct CDR3 sequences, about 14% of them seen just once. Germline-derived CDR1 and CDR2 are MNHEY and SVGAGI. Trimming at V came to 2 bases and at J to 10 bases, leaving 6 bases not matched to a gene. The CDR3 extends over 13 amino acids. This specimen consisted of PBMCs from blood, obtained less than 15 days before vaccination. The chain has TRBV6-5 and TRBJ2-7, with 9 bases aligning to TRBD1. The TCR originated in a man over 45 who received an inactivated influenza vaccine. CDR3 loop: CASSYTGTGYQYF. DNA of the CDR3: TGTGCCAGCAGTTACACCGGGACAGGGTATCAGTACTTC.